This T cell receptor beta chain was sequenced for a study of T cells in Graves' hyperthyroidism and ophthalmopathy. General observations from the study: Most thyroid clonotypes expanded above 0.001 appeared in blood too.

Criteria for exclusion of patients were uncontrolled infection, other autoimmune disease, pregnancy or lactation. Ten or more counts support this clonotype. The antigen is unknown. The CDR3 has 14 residues. Germline trimming cut 6 bases from V and 3 bases from J; bases unmatched to any gene: 7. Germline values: CDR1 DFQATT, CDR2 SNEGSKA (reference sequence). Amplification of TCR beta CDR3 regions was performed using RNA transcripts as template. TCR CDR3 regions were first amplified by RT-PCR with HTBI primers. MiXCR, run by TCRdb on the multiplex PCR reads, gives a single entry per CDR3 protein. The profile covers hundreds of thousands of distinct CDR3 sequences, with about a sixth appearing a single time and under 20% taken by the ten largest.

The sample consisted of blood. The V call is TRBV20-1, the J call TRBJ2-3, with TRBD2 identical over 9 bases. This TCR derives from a woman under 30 with Graves' hyperthyroidism. Written as DNA, the CDR3 is TGCAGTGCCATCAGCGGGAGGTCTACAGATACGCAGTATTTT. Its translation is CSAISGRSTDTQYF.